This T cell receptor (beta chain) was captured by sequencing in a study of cytomegalovirus exposure and HLA in healthy donors (TCRdb year 2017). In the study overall: In an earlier analysis of some 610 of the donors, about 270 Gb of sequence data and just under 120 million unique TCR beta sequences from approximately 180 million T cells were reported. Among the roughly 400 genotyped donors, 75% to 90% belonged to the genetic ancestry cluster associated with self-reported Caucasian donors. The later analysis used no new phenotypic data to find candidate immune exposures, relying instead on TCR beta sequences and their occurrence across donors. Donor age, sex, ethnicity and CMV serostatus were compiled together with the repertoire data. An earlier analysis of 450 to 750 of the donors used high-throughput TCR beta sequencing to judge whether each TCR beta V gene segment behaved as functional or pseudogenic. Across 398 genotyped donors of the cohort, an average of about 240,000 unique TCR beta nucleotide sequences per donor were sequenced, and around 20% of those sequences were non-productive. The aim of the study was to test whether cataloging public T cell receptors could identify signatures of past pathogen exposure. High-throughput TCR immunosequencing, statistical association of individual TCRs with disease status, and machine learning were combined to predict cytomegalovirus infection status. Typing coverage varied by locus: about 629-630 donors for A, B, C, DRB1 and DQB1; roughly 520 for DQA1; more than 600 for DPA1; around 490 for DPB1. HLA typing covered class I and class II loci at four-digit resolution. A later genetic analysis took genome-wide SNP genotypes for about 55% of the roughly 670 donors and used that subset as a discovery cohort. An early release that covered 500 to 800 HLA-typed donors contained 250 to 350 gigabases of sequencing data and about 84 million unique TCR sequences. The T cell repertoires of several hundred subjects were profiled by immunosequencing and related to cytomegalovirus serostatus. Besides the first cohort of approximately 710 subjects, a separate validation cohort made up of 120 different subjects was used. Five DR-DQ haplotypes were treated as single units for association and clustering because of strong linkage in the cohort. A later analysis re-analyzed previously published TCR beta repertoires from hundreds of donors and added high-resolution HLA genotyping to study TCR occurrence patterns. Every repertoire in the discovery cohort had been generated on one and the same sequencing platform.

The cohort was made up of roughly 670 healthy bone marrow donors. At the time of sampling, every cohort member was nominally healthy, though immune exposures that went unrecorded were likely present. The donor was CMV seronegative and was included in the group of under 450 seronegative cohort members. A peripheral blood sample was provided by each donor, and peripheral blood mononuclear cells were used for TCR beta sequencing. Genomic DNA extraction from the blood cell samples was performed with the Qiagen DNeasy Blood Extraction Kit. As regards this clone: Its target antigen remains unknown. No per-base quality is available; no much larger clone lies one base away.

The germline V gene provides CDR1 MNHNS and CDR2 SASEGT. V is cut back by 7 bases and J by 4 bases, with 12 bases in the junction unmatched. Taken from cysteine to phenylalanine, the CDR3 has 15 residues. Just the 45-base CDR3 DNA is kept, in frame starting at base 1. The full study reports these points: Only TCR beta chains were sequenced in this cohort, and the absence of alpha or paired-chain data limited detectable features. The presence/absence analyses assumed that sequencing depth was roughly uniform across donors, and that assumption may not be true. A later genetic analysis reported fewer N-insertions in productive TCRs among donors in an Asian-associated ancestry cluster than the roughly 700-donor mean. Several of the top co-occurrence clusters appeared to be linked to parvovirus B19, influenza, CMV and Epstein-Barr virus, according to a later analysis. For the cohort, immune exposure information was limited to CMV serostatus. Correlated functional status among segregating V segments might reflect linkage disequilibrium, but an unknown experimental factor could not be ruled out. Because counts were too low, roughly 17 rarely observed V segments, including chromosome 9 orphons, were left out of the earlier analysis of 587 of the donors. In an earlier analysis of about 600 of the donors, most TCR beta V segments appeared in productive rearrangements about 90% or about 30% of the time, broadly matching IMGT annotations. A cluster of highly shared sequence variants was judged likely to represent a technical artifact of the sequencing pipeline. While some public TCRs were present in many individuals, most TCR sequences turned up only very rarely across donors. The study listed 150 to 200 TCR beta chains as associated with cytomegalovirus. According to a later analysis, TCR association rates differed among HLA loci, with DRB1 alleles showing the most associated TCRs and HLA-C alleles showing the fewest. A further reported finding was that TCR beta sequences accurately predicted the HLA-A and HLA-B alleles for most subjects in the first cohort. It was suggested by the authors that the approach could potentially be generalized to other disease states and immunological phenotypes. HLA typing was unavailable for some donors at each locus, so association tests used only the typed subset. According to a later analysis, most CMV-associated TCR beta chains appeared to be HLA-restricted, and the HLA associations seemed to be driven largely by CMV exposure. Cytomegalovirus status was reported to be diagnosed by the classifier with high specificity and sensitivity in both the original and validation cohorts. At a false discovery rate of 0.05, a later analysis linked some 18,000 TCR beta sequences to specific HLA alleles. Some IMGT-functional V segments, including TRBV6-2 and TRBV6-3, could not be distinguished by the 87-base-pair reads and were therefore excluded. When HLA alleles, especially DR and DQ, strongly co-occurred, TCR associations were difficult to assign to individual alleles. V-gene and J-gene trimming of TCR beta chains was associated with a missense DCLRE1C variant in a later genetic analysis, and the association was replicated in an independent cohort. Three of the identified cytomegalovirus-associated TCR beta chains were confirmed in vitro to be specific for cytomegalovirus antigens. In a later analysis, HLA-associated TCR beta chains were found to be more clonally expanded and to have lower generation probabilities than equally common non-associated chains.

Preparation of the library involved the immunoSEQ multiplex PCR assay. The multiplex PCR relied on a mix of 60 forward primers for TCR Vbeta segments and 13 reverse primers for TCR Jbeta segments. A multiplex PCR assay on genomic DNA amplified the CDR3 region of rearranged TCR beta genes. The Illumina HiSeq System was used to sequence the amplified TCR beta libraries as 87-base-pair reads. The paper's data handling went like this. A later analysis tallied around 80 million unique TCR beta chains across the 660 or so repertoires, and about 10 million of those chains were shared by two or more donors. To remove PCR and sequencing errors, raw reads were error-corrected and collapsed into unique sequences using a nearest-neighbor algorithm that merged closely related sequences. CDR3 sequences were aligned to IMGT reference sequences to assign V, D and J gene segments. Each retained sequence needed at least a six-nucleotide match to both a V gene segment and a J gene segment. A rearrangement was called productive if the CDR3 had no stop codons and remained in frame with V and J, and every other rearrangement was called non-productive. CDR3 was defined according to IMGT convention as the region running from the second conserved V-encoded cysteine to the conserved J-encoded phenylalanine. The earlier analysis of about 500 of the donors excluded sequences that lacked an unambiguous match to a single V gene segment. In an earlier analysis of a few hundred of the donors, a V segment was called functional when productive rearrangements were above 56.7%, and segregating when the standard deviation between donors exceeded 5%. To diagnose cytomegalovirus status from the catalog of TCR beta chain sequences, a statistical classification framework was built. In a later analysis, V and J genes were assigned by comparing TCR nucleotide sequences against IMGT/GENE-DB human TR gene sequences. The TCRdist pipeline was used in a later analysis to assign CDR3 sequences and most-parsimonious VDJ recombination scenarios. In a later analysis, every TCR beta chain was defined by the combination of its CDR3 amino acid sequence and its V-gene family, and reads without a unique V-gene family were dropped. As a way to deal with suspected cross-contamination and a sequencing artifact, a later analysis dropped hundreds of nucleotide sequences that were highly shared and had low generation probability. In a later analysis, a clonal expansion index was calculated for each public chain from normalized within-repertoire ranks of inferred template counts. Generation probabilities in a later analysis came from a VDJ recombination model fitted to out-of-frame rearrangements, and those results were checked against IGoR. In a later analysis, TCR-TCR, TCR-HLA and TCR-CMV co-occurrence was scored with hypergeometric tests, and a repertoire-size bias correction was applied to TCR pairs. False discovery rates were estimated in a later analysis by permuting HLA or CMV assignments 20 times. In a later analysis, co-occurring TCRs were grouped using DBSCAN, with TCRdist sequence similarity added in when clustering inside HLA-allele-positive subsets. For co-occurrence clustering, repertoires with fewer than 30,000 or more than 120,000 public chains were excluded, along with roughly five repertoires with anomalous nucleotide sharing. TCRdb took over this immuneACCESS table, retaining in-frame rearrangements with V and J assigned. Such tables are incomplete; in checked studies, under half of the missing clones stem from an unresolved V gene, and the remainder is unexplained. V, J and clone size reflect that table, while D and trimming were determined from the DNA. The sample includes approximately 77,000 clones, with around 84% observed a single time. Around 4.2% of the sample is in the top ten clones.

The V and J genes are TRBV6-1 and TRBJ2-5; a stretch of 7 junction bases matches TRBD1. The sample was PBMCs. The sequence was obtained from a man aged 35 to 55 in good health and CMV-seronegative. The DNA sequence reads TGTGCCAGCAATCGGGAAGACAGGGTGAGAGAGACCCAGTACTTC. It codes for CASNREDRVRETQYF.